This T cell receptor beta chain was sequenced in a study of T cell repertoires in cytomegalovirus infection. The overall study: Newly reported HLA-C-restricted and thoroughly characterized HLA-B-restricted CMV epitopes were employed. Carrying CMV and the relevant HLA type showed in public TCR beta signatures.

CDR3 length: 14 residues. In germline, CDR1 is SGHDT, CDR2 YYEEEE. Trimming took 4 bases from V and 4 from J, leaving 9 bases between them. This clonotype was seen more than once but under ten times. The antigen is undetermined. General study findings and limits: Dominating the ex vivo response were TCR beta clonotypes that were CMV-specific and HLA-C-restricted.

Using its own MiXCR run on the reads, TCRdb lists one record per CDR3 protein. The sample shows approximately 110,000 distinct CDR3 sequences, roughly 41% of them seen only once. This material consisted of CD8+ T cells from cultured PBMCs, taken from culture after CMV antigen stimulation. This chain uses TRBV5-6 with TRBJ2-6; D gene ambiguous. This clonotype originated in a human donor in good health (CMV status not recorded). Some clones in this sample may be carry-over from other donors' samples. In nucleotides, the CDR3 is TGTGCCAGCAGCCCAGACGGGGGGGCCAACGTCCTGACTTTC. It yields the protein CASSPDGGANVLTF.